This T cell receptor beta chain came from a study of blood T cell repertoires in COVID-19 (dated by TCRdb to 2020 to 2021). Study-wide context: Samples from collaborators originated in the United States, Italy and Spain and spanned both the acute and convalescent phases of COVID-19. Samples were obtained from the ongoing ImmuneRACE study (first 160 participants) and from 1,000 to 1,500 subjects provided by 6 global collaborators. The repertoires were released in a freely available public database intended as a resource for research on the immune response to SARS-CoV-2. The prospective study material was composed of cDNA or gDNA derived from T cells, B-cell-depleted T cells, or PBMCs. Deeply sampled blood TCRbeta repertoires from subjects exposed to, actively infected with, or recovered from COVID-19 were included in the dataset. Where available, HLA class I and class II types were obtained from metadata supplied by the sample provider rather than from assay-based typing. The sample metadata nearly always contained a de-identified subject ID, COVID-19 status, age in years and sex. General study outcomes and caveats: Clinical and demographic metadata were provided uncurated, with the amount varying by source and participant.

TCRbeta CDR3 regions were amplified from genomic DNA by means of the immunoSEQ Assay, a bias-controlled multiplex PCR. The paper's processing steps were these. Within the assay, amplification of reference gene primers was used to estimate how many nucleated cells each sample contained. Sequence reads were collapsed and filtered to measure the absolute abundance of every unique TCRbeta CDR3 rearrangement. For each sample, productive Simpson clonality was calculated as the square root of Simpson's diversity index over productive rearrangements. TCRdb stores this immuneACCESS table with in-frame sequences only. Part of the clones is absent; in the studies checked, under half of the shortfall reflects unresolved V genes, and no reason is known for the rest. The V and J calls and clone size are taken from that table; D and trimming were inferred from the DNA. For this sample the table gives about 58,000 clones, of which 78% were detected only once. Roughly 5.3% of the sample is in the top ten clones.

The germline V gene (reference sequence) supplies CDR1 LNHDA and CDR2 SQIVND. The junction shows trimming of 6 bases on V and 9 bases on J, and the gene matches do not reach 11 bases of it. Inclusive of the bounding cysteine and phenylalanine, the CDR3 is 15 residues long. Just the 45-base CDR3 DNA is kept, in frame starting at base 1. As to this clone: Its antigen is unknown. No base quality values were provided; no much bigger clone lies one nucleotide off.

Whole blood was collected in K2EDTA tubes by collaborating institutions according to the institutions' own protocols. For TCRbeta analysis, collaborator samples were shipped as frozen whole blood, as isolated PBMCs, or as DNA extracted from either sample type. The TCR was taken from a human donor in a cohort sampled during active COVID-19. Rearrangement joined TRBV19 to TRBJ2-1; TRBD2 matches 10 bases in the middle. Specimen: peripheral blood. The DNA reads TGTGCCAGTAGAAGCGGGAGGGCCGGGGGAGGTGAGCAGTTCTTC. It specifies CASRSGRAGGGEQFF.